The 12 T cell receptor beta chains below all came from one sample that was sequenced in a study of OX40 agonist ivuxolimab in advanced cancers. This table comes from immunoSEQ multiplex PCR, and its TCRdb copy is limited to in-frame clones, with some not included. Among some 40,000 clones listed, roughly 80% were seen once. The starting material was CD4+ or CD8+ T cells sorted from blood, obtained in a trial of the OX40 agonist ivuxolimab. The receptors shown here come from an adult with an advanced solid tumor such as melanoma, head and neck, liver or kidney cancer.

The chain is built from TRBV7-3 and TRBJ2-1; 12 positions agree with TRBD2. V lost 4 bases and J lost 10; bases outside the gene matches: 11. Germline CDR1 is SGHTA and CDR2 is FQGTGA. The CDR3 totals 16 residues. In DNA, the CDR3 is TGTGCCAGCAGCTCAGGACTAGCGGGAAGGGCACGCGAGCAGTTCTTC. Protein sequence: CASSSGLAGRAREQFF.

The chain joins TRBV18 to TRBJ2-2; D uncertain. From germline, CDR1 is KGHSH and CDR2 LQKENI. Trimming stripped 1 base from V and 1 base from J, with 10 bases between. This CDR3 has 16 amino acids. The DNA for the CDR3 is TGTGCCAGCTCACCACAGCCTACAGAGAACACCGGGGAGCTGTTTTTT. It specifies CASSPQPTENTGELFF.

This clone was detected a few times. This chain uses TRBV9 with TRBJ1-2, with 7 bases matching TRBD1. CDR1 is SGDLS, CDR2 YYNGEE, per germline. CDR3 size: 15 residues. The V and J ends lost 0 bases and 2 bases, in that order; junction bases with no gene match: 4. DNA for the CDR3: TGTGCCAGCAGCGTAGGGCGAGGGGGCAACTATGGCTACACCTTC. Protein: CASSVGRGGNYGYTF.

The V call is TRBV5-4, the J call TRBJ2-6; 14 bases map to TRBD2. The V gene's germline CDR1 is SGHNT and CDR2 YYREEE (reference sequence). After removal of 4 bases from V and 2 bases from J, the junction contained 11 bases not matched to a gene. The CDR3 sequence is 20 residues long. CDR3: CASSIRLAGGGWAGANVLTF. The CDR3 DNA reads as TGTGCCAGCAGCATTCGACTAGCGGGAGGGGGCTGGGCTGGGGCCAACGTCCTGACTTTC.

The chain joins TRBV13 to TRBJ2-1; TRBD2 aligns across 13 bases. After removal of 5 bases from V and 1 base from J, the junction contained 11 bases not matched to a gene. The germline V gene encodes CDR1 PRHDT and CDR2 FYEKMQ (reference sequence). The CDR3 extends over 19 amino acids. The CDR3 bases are TGTGCCAGCAGCACATCCGGGACTAGCGGGGCCCGGTCCTACAATGAGCAGTTCTTC. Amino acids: CASSTSGTSGARSYNEQFF.

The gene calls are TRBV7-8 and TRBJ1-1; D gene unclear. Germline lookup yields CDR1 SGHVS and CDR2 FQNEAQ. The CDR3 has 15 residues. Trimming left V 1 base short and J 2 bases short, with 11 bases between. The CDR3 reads CASSLGSGRNTEAFF. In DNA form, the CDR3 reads TGTGCCAGCAGCTTAGGGTCGGGAAGAAACACTGAAGCTTTCTTT.

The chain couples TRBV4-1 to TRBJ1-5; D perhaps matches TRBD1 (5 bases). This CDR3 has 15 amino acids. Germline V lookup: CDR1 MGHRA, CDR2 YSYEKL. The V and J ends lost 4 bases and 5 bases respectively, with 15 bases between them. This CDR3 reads CASSRSGTEYQPQHF. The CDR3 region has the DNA TGCGCCAGCAGCCGTTCCGGGACGGAGTATCAGCCCCAGCATTTT.

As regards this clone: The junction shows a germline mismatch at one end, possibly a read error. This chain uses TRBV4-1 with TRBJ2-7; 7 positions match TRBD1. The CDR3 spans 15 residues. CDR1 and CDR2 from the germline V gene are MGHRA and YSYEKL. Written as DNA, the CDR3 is TGCGCCAGCAGCCAAGAGTCCGGGACAGTCTACGGGCAGTACTTC. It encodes CASSQESGTVYGQYF.

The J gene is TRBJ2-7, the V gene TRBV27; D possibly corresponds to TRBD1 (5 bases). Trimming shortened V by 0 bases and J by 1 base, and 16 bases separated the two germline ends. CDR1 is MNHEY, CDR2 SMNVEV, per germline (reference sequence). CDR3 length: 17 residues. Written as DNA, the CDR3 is TGTGCCAGCAGTTTATCGATTTACGGGCAGGGATCCTACGAGCAGTACTTC. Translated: CASSLSIYGQGSYEQYF.

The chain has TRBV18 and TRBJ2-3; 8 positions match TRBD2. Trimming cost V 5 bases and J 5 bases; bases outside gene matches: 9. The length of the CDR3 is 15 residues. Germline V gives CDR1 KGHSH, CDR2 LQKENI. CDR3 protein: CASSSSGGPGDTQYF. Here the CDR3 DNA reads TGTGCCAGCTCAAGTTCGGGAGGGCCAGGAGATACGCAGTATTTT.

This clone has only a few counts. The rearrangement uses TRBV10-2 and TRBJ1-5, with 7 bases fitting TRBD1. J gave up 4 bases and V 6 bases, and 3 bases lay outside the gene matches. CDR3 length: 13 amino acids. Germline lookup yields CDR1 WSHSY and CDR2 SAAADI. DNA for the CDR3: TGCGCCAGCAGCCTGACAGGGAATCAGCCCCAGCATTTT. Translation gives CASSLTGNQPQHF.

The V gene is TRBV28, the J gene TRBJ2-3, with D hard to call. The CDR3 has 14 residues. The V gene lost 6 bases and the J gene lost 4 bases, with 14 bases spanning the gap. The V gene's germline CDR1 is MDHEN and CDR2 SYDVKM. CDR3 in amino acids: CASSRRSVADTQYF. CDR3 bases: TGTGCCAGCAGCCGACGGTCGGTTGCAGATACGCAGTATTTT.